The rows below give T cell receptor beta chains drawn from one sample of a study of blood T cell repertoires in COVID-19. Clones were sequenced by immunoSEQ multiplex PCR, and TCRdb holds only the in-frame ones, with some missing. The table shows about 160,000 clones, with roughly 88% occurring only once. The source material was PBMCs or T cells enriched from blood (not recorded which). The receptors derive from a woman in her fifties or sixties who had recovered from COVID-19. Both conserved end residues are part of each CDR3. D genes are given only for firm matches. The size entry is marked missing in some rows and otherwise reads once, few, many or a size class.

D	V	size	J	DNA	CDR3
TRBD1	TRBV2	few	TRBJ1-2	TGTGCCAGCAGCCCCGCCACAAGTAACAGGGGGAAGAACTATGGCTACACCTTC	CASSPATSNRGKNYGYTF
TRBD1	TRBV10-2	once	TRBJ1-3	TGCGCCAGCAGAGATCAGGGGGCGCCTGGAAACACCATATATTTT	CASRDQGAPGNTIYF
TRBD1	TRBV6-5	-	TRBJ2-4	TGTGCCAGCAGGCAGGGACAGCAGTTTGACATTCAGTACTTC	CASRQGQQFDIQYF
-	TRBV18	-	TRBJ1-1	TGTGCCAGCTCATCACAGAGCATGAACACTGAAGCTTTCTTT	CASSSQSMNTEAFF
TRBD1	TRBV27	-	TRBJ2-7	TGTGCCAGCAGTTTATCCTTAGGGGGCGGTCTATACGAGCAGTACTTC	CASSLSLGGGLYEQYF
-	TRBV18	once	TRBJ2-7	TGTGCCAGCTTCGCGACAGGATACTACGAGCAGTACTTC	CASFATGYYEQYF
-	TRBV15	-	TRBJ2-7	TGTGCCACCAGCAGAGTGGCGGGGTTCGAGCAGTACTTC	CATSRVAGFEQYF
-	TRBV5-4	-	TRBJ1-1	TGTGCCAGCAGCTTGGTGGCCAGGGTGGGCACTGAAGCTTTCTTT	CASSLVARVGTEAFF
TRBD1	TRBV3-1/TRBV3-2	-	TRBJ2-3	TGTGCCAGCAGCCGCAGACAGGGGGCTGGTACGCAGTATTTT	CASSRRQGAGTQYF
TRBD2	TRBV5-1	once	TRBJ2-2	TGCGCCAGCAGCTTGTACGGGGGGGCCGACGGGGAGCTGTTTTTT	CASSLYGGADGELFF
-	TRBV5-6	-	TRBJ1-1	TGTGCCAGCAGCATCGGTAACACTGAAGCTTTCTTT	CASSIGNTEAFF
-	TRBV27	-	TRBJ1-5	TGTGCCAGCAGTTTAGGTACGGGGCAGCCCCAGCATTTT	CASSLGTGQPQHF
-	TRBV2	-	TRBJ1-5	TGTGCCAGCAGTGGAGTTCTCAATCAGCCCCAGCATTTT	CASSGVLNQPQHF
-	TRBV5-4	-	TRBJ2-6	TGTGCCAGCAGCTTGGATCTTATCTCTGGGGCCAACGTCCTGACTTTC	CASSLDLISGANVLTF
-	TRBV6-5	-	TRBJ2-7	TGTGCCAGCAGTTACGGCGGAGGGGCCCGCTACGAGCAGTACTTC	CASSYGGGARYEQYF
TRBD2	TRBV6-6	-	TRBJ2-7	TGTGCCAGCAGCTCCACCCGACTAGCGGGGGGTTACGAGCAGTACTTC	CASSSTRLAGGYEQYF
-	TRBV27	-	TRBJ1-2	TGTGCCGCCCGCGGGGGGTATGGCTACACCTTC	CAARGGYGYTF
-	TRBV5-4	-	TRBJ1-2	TGTGCCAGCAGCTTGACCGGGAGGCGCTATGGCTACACCTTC	CASSLTGRRYGYTF
-	TRBV30	-	TRBJ2-7	TGTGCCTGGAGTGTACCGCCTAGCTCCTACGAGCAGTACTTC	CAWSVPPSSYEQYF
-	TRBV27	-	TRBJ2-7	TGTGCCAGCAGTCAAAACAGGAGAACCTACGAGCAGTACTTC	CASSQNRRTYEQYF
-	TRBV7-2	-	TRBJ1-1	TGTGCCAGCAGCTTAACAGGACGCCTCACTGAAGCTTTCTTT	CASSLTGRLTEAFF
-	TRBV5-1	-	TRBJ1-2	TGCGCCAGCAGCTTGGGACAGGCCAGCTATGGCTACACCTTC	CASSLGQASYGYTF
-	TRBV28	once	TRBJ2-2	TGTGCCAGCAGTTTCCTCTTATCGAACACCGGGGAGCTGTTTTTT	CASSFLLSNTGELFF
TRBD2	TRBV25-1	-	TRBJ2-2	TGTGCCAGCCGCTCCGCGGGGGGGAGATATGGCCGGGAGCTGTTTTTT	CASRSAGGRYGRELFF
TRBD2	TRBV7-3	once	TRBJ2-3	TGTGCCAGCAGCTCAACCGGGACTAGCGGGGTGGGGGATACGCAGTATTTT	CASSSTGTSGVGDTQYF
TRBD1	TRBV12-5	-	TRBJ2-7	TGTGCTAGTGGTTTAGGACAGGGACTCGGGGACGAGCAGTACTTC	CASGLGQGLGDEQYF
-	TRBV7-9	-	TRBJ2-5	TGTGCCAGCAGCTCCCGGAGCTTCCAAGAGACCCAGTACTTC	CASSSRSFQETQYF